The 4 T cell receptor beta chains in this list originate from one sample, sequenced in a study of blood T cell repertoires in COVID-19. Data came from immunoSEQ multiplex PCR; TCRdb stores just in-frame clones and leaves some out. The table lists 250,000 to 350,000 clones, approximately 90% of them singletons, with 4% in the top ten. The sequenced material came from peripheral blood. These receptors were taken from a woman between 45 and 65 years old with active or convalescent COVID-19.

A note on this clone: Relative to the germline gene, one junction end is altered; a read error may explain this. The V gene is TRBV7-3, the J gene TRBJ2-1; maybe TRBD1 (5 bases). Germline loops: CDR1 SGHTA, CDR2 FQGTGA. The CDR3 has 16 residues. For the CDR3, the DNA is TGTGCCAGCAGCCTAACTGGGGCAGGGATCTGGAATGAGCAGTTCTTC. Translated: CASSLTGAGIWNEQFF.

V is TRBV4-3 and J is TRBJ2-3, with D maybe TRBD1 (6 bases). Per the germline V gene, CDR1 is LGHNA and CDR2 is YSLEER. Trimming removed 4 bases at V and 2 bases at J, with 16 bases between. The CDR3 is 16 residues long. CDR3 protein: CASSRAPGQITDTQYF. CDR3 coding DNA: TGCGCCAGCAGCCGAGCCCCTGGACAGATCACAGATACGCAGTATTTT.

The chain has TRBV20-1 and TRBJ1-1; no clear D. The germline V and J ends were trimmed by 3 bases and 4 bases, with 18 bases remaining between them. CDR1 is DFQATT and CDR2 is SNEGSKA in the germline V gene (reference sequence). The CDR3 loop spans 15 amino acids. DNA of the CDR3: TGCAGTGCTAGTAAGTATTGGGGAGGAGGCACTGAAGCTTTCTTT. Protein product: CSASKYWGGGTEAFF.

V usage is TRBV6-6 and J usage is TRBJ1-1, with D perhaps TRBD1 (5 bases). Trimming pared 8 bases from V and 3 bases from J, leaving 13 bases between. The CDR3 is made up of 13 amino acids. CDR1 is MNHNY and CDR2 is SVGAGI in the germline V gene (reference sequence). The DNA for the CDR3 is TGTGCCAGCTTTGGGGTAGGGGACACTGAAGCTTTCTTT. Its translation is CASFGVGDTEAFF.